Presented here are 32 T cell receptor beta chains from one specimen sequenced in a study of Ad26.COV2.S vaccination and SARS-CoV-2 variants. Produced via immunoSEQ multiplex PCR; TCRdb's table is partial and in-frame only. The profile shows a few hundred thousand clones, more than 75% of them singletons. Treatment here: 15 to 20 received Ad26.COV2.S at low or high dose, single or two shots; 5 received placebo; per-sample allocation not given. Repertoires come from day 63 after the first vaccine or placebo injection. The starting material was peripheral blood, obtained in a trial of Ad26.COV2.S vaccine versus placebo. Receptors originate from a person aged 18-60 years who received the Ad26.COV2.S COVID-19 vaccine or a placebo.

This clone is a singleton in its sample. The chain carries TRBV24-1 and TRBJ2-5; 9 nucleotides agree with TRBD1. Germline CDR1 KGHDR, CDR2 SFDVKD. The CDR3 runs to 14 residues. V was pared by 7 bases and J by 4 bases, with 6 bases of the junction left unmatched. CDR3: CATRATGGAETQYF. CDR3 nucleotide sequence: TGTGCCACCAGGGCTACAGGGGGCGCAGAGACCCAGTACTTC.

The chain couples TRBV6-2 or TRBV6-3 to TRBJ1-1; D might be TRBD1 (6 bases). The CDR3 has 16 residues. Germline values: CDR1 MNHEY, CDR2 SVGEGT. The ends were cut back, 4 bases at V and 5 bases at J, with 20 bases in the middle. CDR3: CASSLGGLGGSTEAFF. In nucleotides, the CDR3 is TGTGCCAGCAGTTTGGGGGGGCTGGGTGGTTCGACTGAAGCTTTCTTT.

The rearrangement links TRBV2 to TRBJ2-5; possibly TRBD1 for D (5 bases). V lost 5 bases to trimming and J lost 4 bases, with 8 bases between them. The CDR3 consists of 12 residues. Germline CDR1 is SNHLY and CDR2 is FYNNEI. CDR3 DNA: TGTGCCAGCAGTTACAGGACAGAGACCCAGTACTTC. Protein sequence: CASSYRTETQYF.

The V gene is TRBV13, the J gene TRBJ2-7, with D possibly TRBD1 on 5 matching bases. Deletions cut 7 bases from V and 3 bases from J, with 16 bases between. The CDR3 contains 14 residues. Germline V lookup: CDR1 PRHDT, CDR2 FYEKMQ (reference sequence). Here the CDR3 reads CASTLGQVFYEQYF. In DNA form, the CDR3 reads TGTGCCAGCACCTTGGGGCAGGTGTTCTACGAGCAGTACTTC.

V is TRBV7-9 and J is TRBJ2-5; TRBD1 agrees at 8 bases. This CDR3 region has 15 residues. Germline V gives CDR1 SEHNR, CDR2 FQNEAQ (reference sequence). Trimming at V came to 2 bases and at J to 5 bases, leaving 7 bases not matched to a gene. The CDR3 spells CASSLPWTGSETQYF. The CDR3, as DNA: TGTGCCAGCAGCTTACCCTGGACAGGGTCGGAGACCCAGTACTTC.

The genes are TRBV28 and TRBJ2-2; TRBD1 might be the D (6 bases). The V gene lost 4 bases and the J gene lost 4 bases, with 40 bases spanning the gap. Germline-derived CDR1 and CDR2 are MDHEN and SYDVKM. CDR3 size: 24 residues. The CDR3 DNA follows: TGTGCCAGCAGTTGTCAGACAGGTTCTTACAAACTTACCCTAGTGGTACCCATCACCGGGGAGCTGTTTTTT. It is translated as CASSCQTGSYKLTLVVPITGELFF.

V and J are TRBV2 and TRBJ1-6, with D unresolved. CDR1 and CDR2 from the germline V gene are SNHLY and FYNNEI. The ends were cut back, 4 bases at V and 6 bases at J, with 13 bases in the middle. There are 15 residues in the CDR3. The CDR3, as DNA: TGTGCCAGCAGTGCTTATAGGGCTGTTAATTCACCCCTCCACTTT. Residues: CASSAYRAVNSPLHF.

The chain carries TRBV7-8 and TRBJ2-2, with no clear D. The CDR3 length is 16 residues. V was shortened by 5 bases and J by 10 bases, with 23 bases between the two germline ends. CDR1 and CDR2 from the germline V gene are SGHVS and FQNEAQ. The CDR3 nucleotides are TGTGCCAGCAGCCCTAGGGTAGTAGCCACCCGAGAGGAGCTGTTTTTT. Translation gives CASSPRVVATREELFF.

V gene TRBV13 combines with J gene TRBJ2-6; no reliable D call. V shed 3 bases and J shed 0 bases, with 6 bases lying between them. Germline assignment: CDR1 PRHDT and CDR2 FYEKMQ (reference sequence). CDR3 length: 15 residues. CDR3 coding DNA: TGTGCCAGCAGCTTTCAAAGCTCTGGGGCCAACGTCCTGACTTTC. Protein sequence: CASSFQSSGANVLTF.

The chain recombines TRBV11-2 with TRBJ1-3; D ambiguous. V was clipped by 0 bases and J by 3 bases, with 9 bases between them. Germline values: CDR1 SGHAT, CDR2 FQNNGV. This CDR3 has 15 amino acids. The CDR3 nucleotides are TGTGCCAGCAGCTTAGACGGGGTTGTTGGAAACACCATATATTTT. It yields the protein CASSLDGVVGNTIYF.

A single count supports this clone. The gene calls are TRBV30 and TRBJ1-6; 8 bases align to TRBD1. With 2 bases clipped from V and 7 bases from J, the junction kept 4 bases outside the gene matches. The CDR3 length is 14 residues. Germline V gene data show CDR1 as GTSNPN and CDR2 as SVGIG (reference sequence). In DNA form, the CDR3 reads TGTGCCTGGAGTCCTTGGGACAGGAATTCACCCCTCCACTTT. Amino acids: CAWSPWDRNSPLHF.

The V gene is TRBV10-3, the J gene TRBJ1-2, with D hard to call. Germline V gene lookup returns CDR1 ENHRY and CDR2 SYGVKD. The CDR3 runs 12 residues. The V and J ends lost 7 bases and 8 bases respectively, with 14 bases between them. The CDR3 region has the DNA TGTGCCATCAATCCAGGTGAATCAGGCTACACCTTC. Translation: CAINPGESGYTF.

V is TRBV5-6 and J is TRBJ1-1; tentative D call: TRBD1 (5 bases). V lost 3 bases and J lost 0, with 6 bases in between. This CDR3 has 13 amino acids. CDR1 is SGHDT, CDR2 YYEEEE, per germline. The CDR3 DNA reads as TGTGCCAGCAGCTGGGGCCTGAACACTGAAGCTTTCTTT. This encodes CASSWGLNTEAFF.

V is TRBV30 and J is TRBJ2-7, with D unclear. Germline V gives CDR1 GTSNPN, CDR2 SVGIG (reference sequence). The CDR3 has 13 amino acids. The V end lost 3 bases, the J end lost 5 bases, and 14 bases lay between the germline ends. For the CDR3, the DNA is TGTGCCTGGAGCCTGGGTCTTTCAAACGAGCAGTACTTC. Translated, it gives CAWSLGLSNEQYF.

CDR3 protein: CASSSSLSVAATYNEQFF. CDR3 nucleotide sequence: TGTGCCAGCAGTTCCTCCCTAAGCGTAGCAGCCACCTACAATGAGCAGTTCTTC. This chain links TRBV27 with TRBJ2-1; D remains unclear. Germline V gene lookup returns CDR1 MNHEY and CDR2 SMNVEV (reference sequence). The CDR3 contains 18 residues. V was trimmed by 4 bases and J by 2 bases, leaving 21 bases between them.

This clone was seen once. The CDR3 is CSAEPRGEQYF. The CDR3 DNA sequence: TGCAGTGCTGAACCCCGAGGAGAGCAGTACTTC. The rearrangement uses TRBV20-1 and TRBJ2-7, with unresolved D. The CDR3 loop spans 11 amino acids. Germline CDR1 DFQATT, CDR2 SNEGSKA (reference sequence). V was trimmed by 5 bases and J by 7 bases, leaving 12 bases between them.

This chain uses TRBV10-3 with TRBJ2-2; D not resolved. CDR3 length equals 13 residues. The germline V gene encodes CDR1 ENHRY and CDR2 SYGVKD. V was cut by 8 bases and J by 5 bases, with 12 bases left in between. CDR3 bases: TGTGCCATCTCGGACCTGGGGACCGGGGAGCTGTTTTTT. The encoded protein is CAISDLGTGELFF.

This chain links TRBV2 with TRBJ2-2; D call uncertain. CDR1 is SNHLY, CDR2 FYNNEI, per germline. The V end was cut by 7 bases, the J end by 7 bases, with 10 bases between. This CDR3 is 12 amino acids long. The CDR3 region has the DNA TGTGCCAGCAAGTCGGGCTTCGGGGAGCTGTTTTTT. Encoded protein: CASKSGFGELFF.

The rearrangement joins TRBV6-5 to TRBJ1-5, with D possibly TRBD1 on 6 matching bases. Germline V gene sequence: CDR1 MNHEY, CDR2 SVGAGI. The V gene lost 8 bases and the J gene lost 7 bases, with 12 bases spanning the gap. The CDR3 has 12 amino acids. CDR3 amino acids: CASEGGGQPQHF. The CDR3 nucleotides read TGTGCCAGCGAAGGAGGGGGACAGCCCCAGCATTTT.

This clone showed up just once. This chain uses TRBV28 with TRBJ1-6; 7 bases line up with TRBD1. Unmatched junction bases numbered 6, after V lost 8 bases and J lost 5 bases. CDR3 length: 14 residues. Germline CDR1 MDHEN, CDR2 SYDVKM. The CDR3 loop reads CASQGGPNNSPLHF. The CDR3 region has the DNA TGTGCCAGCCAAGGGGGCCCAAATAATTCACCCCTCCACTTT.

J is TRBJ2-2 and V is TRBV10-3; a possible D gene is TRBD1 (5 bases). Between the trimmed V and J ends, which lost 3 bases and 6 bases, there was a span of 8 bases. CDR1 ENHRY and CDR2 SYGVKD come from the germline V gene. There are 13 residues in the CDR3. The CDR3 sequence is CAISEQDAGELFF. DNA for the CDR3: TGTGCCATCAGTGAACAGGATGCCGGGGAGCTGTTTTTT.

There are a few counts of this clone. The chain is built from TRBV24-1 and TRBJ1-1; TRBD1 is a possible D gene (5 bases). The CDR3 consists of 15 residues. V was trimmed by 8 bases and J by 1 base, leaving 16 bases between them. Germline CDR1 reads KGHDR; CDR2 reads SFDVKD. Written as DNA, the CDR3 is TGTGCCACCACCACCCTACAGGATCGGAACACTGAAGCTTTCTTT. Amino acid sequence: CATTTLQDRNTEAFF.

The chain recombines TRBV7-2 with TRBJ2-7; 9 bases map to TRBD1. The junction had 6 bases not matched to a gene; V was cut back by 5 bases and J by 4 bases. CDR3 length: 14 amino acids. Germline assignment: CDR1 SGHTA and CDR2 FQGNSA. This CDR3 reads CASSPDRGWYEQYF. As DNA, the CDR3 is TGTGCCAGCAGCCCCGACAGGGGGTGGTACGAGCAGTACTTC.

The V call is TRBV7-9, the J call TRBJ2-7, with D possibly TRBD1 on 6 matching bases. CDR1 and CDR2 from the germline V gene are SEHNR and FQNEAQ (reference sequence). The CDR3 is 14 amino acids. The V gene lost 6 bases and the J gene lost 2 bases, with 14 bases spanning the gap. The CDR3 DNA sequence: TGTGCCAGCAGGACGGACAGCGCACCCTACGAGCAGTACTTC. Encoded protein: CASRTDSAPYEQYF.

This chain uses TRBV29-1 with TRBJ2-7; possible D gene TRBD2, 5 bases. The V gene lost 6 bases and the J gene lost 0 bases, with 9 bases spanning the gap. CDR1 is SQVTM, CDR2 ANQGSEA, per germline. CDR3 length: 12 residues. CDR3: CSVARGSYEQYF. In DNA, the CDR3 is TGCAGCGTCGCCCGGGGCTCCTACGAGCAGTACTTC.

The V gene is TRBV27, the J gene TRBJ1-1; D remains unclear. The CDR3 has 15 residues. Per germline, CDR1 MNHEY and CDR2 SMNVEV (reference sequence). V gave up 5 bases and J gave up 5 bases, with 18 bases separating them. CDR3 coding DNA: TGTGCCAGCAGTCCCACGGGAGACCCTAGGACTGAAGCTTTCTTT. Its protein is CASSPTGDPRTEAFF.

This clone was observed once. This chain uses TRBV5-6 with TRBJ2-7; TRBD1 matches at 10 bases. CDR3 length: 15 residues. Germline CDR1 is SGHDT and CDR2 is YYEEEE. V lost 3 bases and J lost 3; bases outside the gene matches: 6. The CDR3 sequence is CASSYGTGVGYEQYF. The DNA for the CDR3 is TGTGCCAGCAGCTACGGGACAGGGGTGGGCTACGAGCAGTACTTC. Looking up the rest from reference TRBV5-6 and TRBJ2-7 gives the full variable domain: DAGVTQSPTHLIKTRGQQVTLRCSPKSGHDTVSWYQQALGQGPQFIFQYYEEEERQRGNFPDRFSGHQFPNYSSELNVNALLLGDSALYLCASSYGTGVGYEQYFGPGTRLTVT.

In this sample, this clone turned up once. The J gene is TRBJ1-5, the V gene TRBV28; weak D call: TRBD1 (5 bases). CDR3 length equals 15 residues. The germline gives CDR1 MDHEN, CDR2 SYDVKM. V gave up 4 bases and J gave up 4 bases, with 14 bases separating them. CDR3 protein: CASSSYTGPNQPQHF. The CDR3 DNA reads TGTGCCAGCAGTTCCTATACAGGTCCAAATCAGCCCCAGCATTTT.

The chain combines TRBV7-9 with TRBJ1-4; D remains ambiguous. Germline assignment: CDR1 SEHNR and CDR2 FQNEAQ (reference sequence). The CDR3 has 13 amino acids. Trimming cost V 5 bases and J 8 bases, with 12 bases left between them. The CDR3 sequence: CASSGRVGEKLFF. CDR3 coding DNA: TGTGCCAGCAGCGGGAGGGTTGGCGAAAAACTGTTTTTT.

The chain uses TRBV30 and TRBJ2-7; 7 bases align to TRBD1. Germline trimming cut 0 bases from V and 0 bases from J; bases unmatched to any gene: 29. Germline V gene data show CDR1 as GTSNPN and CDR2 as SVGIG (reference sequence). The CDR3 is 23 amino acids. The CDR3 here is CAWSVISGDRLKQGAPDSYEQYF. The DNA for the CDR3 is TGTGCCTGGAGTGTAATATCTGGGGACAGACTAAAACAGGGAGCCCCCGACTCCTACGAGCAGTACTTC.

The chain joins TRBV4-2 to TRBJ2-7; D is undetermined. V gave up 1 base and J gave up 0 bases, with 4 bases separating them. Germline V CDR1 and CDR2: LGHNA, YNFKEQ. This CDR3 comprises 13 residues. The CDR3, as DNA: TGTGCCAGCAGCCAAGCCGGCTCCTACGAGCAGTACTTC. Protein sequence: CASSQAGSYEQYF.

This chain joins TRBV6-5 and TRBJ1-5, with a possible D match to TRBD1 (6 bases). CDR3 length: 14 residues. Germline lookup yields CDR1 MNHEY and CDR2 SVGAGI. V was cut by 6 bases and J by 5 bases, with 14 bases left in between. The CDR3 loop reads CASRRRGGDQPQHF. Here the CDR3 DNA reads TGTGCCAGCAGGAGGAGAGGGGGAGATCAGCCCCAGCATTTT.